A selection of T cell receptor beta chains follows, all from one sample in a study of neoadjuvant anti-PD-1 for oral cavity cancer. Repertoires were generated with immunoSEQ multiplex PCR, while TCRdb's copy carries only in-frame clones and drops some. The sample shows 11,000 to 15,000 clones, 60% to 80% of them seen only once. This sample comprised PBMCs, obtained after nivolumab (anti-PD-1) treatment. These receptors all stem from a person aged 40 to 85 with oral cavity squamous cell carcinoma. The CDR3 runs from the conserved cysteine through the conserved F or W. Fields, in order: V gene, D gene, J gene, clone size, CDR3 DNA, CDR3 protein. A D gene is named only where the DNA matches it firmly. Size values are once, few and many counts, or a class for expanded clones, and some rows have none.

V gene: TRBV5-1; D gene: TRBD1; J gene: TRBJ2-5; clone size: .; CDR3 DNA: TGCGCCAGCAGCCGGGTACAGGGGGCGCGGGAGACCCAGTACTTC; CDR3 protein: CASSRVQGARETQYF
V gene: TRBV2; D gene: TRBD1; J gene: TRBJ1-2; clone size: .; CDR3 DNA: TGTGCCAGAATAACCGGGACAGACTATGGCTACACCTTC; CDR3 protein: CARITGTDYGYTF
V gene: TRBV7-8; D gene: .; J gene: TRBJ2-6; clone size: .; CDR3 DNA: TGTGCCAGCAGCGGGCCCCGGTTGGCGGAAAAGAGGGCTGGGGCCAACGTCCTGACTTTC; CDR3 protein: CASSGPRLAEKRAGANVLTF
V gene: TRBV9; D gene: .; J gene: TRBJ2-7; clone size: .; CDR3 DNA: TGTGCCAGCAGCGCTCAGGGGACCGAGCAGTACTTC; CDR3 protein: CASSAQGTEQYF
V gene: TRBV7-2; D gene: .; J gene: TRBJ2-5; clone size: .; CDR3 DNA: TGTGCCAGCAGCTCAACTCAAGAGACCCAGTACTTC; CDR3 protein: CASSSTQETQYF
V gene: TRBV9; D gene: .; J gene: TRBJ2-5; clone size: .; CDR3 DNA: TGTGCCAGCAGCGTAGACCCCTGGGATGAGACCCAGTACTTC; CDR3 protein: CASSVDPWDETQYF
V gene: TRBV19; D gene: .; J gene: TRBJ2-7; clone size: once; CDR3 DNA: TGTGCCAGTGGAAGGACCCTTAACGAGCAGTACTTC; CDR3 protein: CASGRTLNEQYF
V gene: TRBV10-1; D gene: TRBD2; J gene: TRBJ2-3; clone size: .; CDR3 DNA: TGCGCCACCTCTAGCGGACTTCTAACAGATACGCAGTATTTT; CDR3 protein: CATSSGLLTDTQYF
V gene: TRBV5-7; D gene: TRBD1; J gene: TRBJ1-2; clone size: .; CDR3 DNA: TGTGCCAGCAGCCCGGGACAGGGAGCGGGGGGCTACACCTTC; CDR3 protein: CASSPGQGAGGYTF
V gene: TRBV7-3; D gene: TRBD2; J gene: TRBJ2-3; clone size: .; CDR3 DNA: TGTGCCAGCAGCTCATATAGACTAGCGGGGTACAAAGATACGCAGTATTTT; CDR3 protein: CASSSYRLAGYKDTQYF
V gene: TRBV5-1; D gene: .; J gene: TRBJ1-4; clone size: .; CDR3 DNA: TGCGCCAGCAGCTTAAGCGTGGGCGCAACTAATGAAAAACTGTTTTTT; CDR3 protein: CASSLSVGATNEKLFF
V gene: TRBV6-1; D gene: .; J gene: TRBJ1-1; clone size: .; CDR3 DNA: TGTGCCAGCAGTGAACTCAGGGTCAGGACTGAAGCTTTCTTT; CDR3 protein: CASSELRVRTEAFF
V gene: TRBV27; D gene: .; J gene: TRBJ1-4; clone size: .; CDR3 DNA: TGTGCCAGCAGCCCACTGCCGGGACTCCCGTCGAGGGTTGAAAAACTGTTTTTT; CDR3 protein: CASSPLPGLPSRVEKLFF
V gene: TRBV6-1; D gene: TRBD1; J gene: TRBJ2-1; clone size: .; CDR3 DNA: TGTGCCAGCAGTCTCGGGACAGGGTACAATGAGCAGTTCTTC; CDR3 protein: CASSLGTGYNEQFF
V gene: TRBV20-1; D gene: TRBD2; J gene: TRBJ2-5; clone size: few; CDR3 DNA: TGCGGACTGGGAGGGGAGACCCAGTACTTC; CDR3 protein: CGLGGETQYF
V gene: TRBV13; D gene: .; J gene: TRBJ1-1; clone size: .; CDR3 DNA: TGTGCCAGCAGCGTATACAAGAACACTGAAGCTTTCTTT; CDR3 protein: CASSVYKNTEAFF
V gene: TRBV6-1; D gene: .; J gene: TRBJ2-2; clone size: medium-sized; CDR3 DNA: TGTGCCAGCAGTTCACGGGTCGAAACCGGGGAGCTGTTTTTT; CDR3 protein: CASSSRVETGELFF
V gene: TRBV13; D gene: TRBD2; J gene: TRBJ2-2; clone size: .; CDR3 DNA: TGTGCCAGCAATCGAAGGACTAGCGGGGGGGCCCCCGGGGAGCTGTTTTTT; CDR3 protein: CASNRRTSGGAPGELFF
V gene: TRBV12-5; D gene: .; J gene: TRBJ2-1; clone size: .; CDR3 DNA: TGTGCTAGTGGTCGGGGACCCCACAATGAGCAGTTCTTC; CDR3 protein: CASGRGPHNEQFF
V gene: TRBV19; D gene: .; J gene: TRBJ2-1; clone size: .; CDR3 DNA: TGTGCCAGTAGTACTGAGGAATACTCCTACAATGAGCAGTTCTTC; CDR3 protein: CASSTEEYSYNEQFF
V gene: TRBV11-2; D gene: .; J gene: TRBJ1-1; clone size: few; CDR3 DNA: TGTGCCAGCACCAGTCCGGCTAAGATGGGCACTGAAGCTTTCTTT; CDR3 protein: CASTSPAKMGTEAFF
V gene: TRBV6-1; D gene: .; J gene: TRBJ1-5; clone size: .; CDR3 DNA: TGTGCCAGCAGTGAATTAGAGGGATTCAGCAATCAGCCCCAGCATTTT; CDR3 protein: CASSELEGFSNQPQHF
V gene: TRBV30; D gene: .; J gene: TRBJ2-5; clone size: few; CDR3 DNA: TGTGCCTGGAGACTGACCGGGACCCCGGCGGGGACCCAGTACTTC; CDR3 protein: CAWRLTGTPAGTQYF
V gene: TRBV27; D gene: .; J gene: TRBJ1-2; clone size: few; CDR3 DNA: TGTGCCAGCGCTCCCGGACAGAGCTATGGCTACACCTTC; CDR3 protein: CASAPGQSYGYTF
V gene: TRBV10-2; D gene: .; J gene: TRBJ2-2; clone size: .; CDR3 DNA: TGCGCCAGCAGTGAGTCACGGGAGAGTAAGCTGTTTTTT; CDR3 protein: CASSESRESKLFF
V gene: TRBV5-4; D gene: .; J gene: TRBJ2-1; clone size: .; CDR3 DNA: TGTGCCAGCAGCTTGGAATCGGGTATAAATGAGCAGTTCTTC; CDR3 protein: CASSLESGINEQFF
V gene: TRBV6-5; D gene: TRBD2; J gene: TRBJ2-1; clone size: .; CDR3 DNA: TGTGCCAGCAGTTTTACTAGCGGGCAAAACAATGAGCAGTTCTTC; CDR3 protein: CASSFTSGQNNEQFF
V gene: TRBV10-3; D gene: .; J gene: TRBJ1-2; clone size: .; CDR3 DNA: TGTGCCATTCAGGCGTACTATGGCTACACCTTC; CDR3 protein: CAIQAYYGYTF